The 9 T cell receptor beta chains below come from one sample, sequenced in a study of T cell changes during pregnancy in multiple sclerosis. Assay: immunoSEQ multiplex PCR; the TCRdb copy retains only in-frame clones and omits some. Here the sample spans 30,000 to 50,000 clones, about nine tenths being singletons. The sample was CD4+ T cells from peripheral blood mononuclear cells, taken in the first trimester of pregnancy. The receptor source for this set is a female donor in good health, enrolled as a control in a pregnancy study.

The rearrangement uses TRBV11-2 and TRBJ1-6, with D possibly TRBD1 on 6 matching bases. The CDR3 totals 14 residues. The germline CDR1 and CDR2 sequences are SGHAT and FQNNGV. Trimming left V 7 bases short and J 7 bases short, with 14 bases between. In DNA, the CDR3 is TGTGCCAGCAACCAGGGGAATAGGAATTCACCCCTCCACTTT. It specifies CASNQGNRNSPLHF.

This sequence joins TRBV7-3 and TRBJ1-1; D not resolved. The CDR3 runs 15 residues. Germline CDR1 is SGHTA and CDR2 is FQGTGA. V was trimmed by 1 base and J by 1 base, leaving 10 bases between them. The CDR3 spells CASSLSRGTNTEAFF. CDR3 DNA: TGTGCCAGCAGCTTAAGCCGGGGTACGAACACTGAAGCTTTCTTT.

The chain combines TRBV19 with TRBJ1-2, with a tentative D call TRBD1 (6 bases). Germline values: CDR1 LNHDA, CDR2 SQIVND (reference sequence). The V and J ends lost 6 bases and 4 bases respectively, with 15 bases between them. This CDR3 is built from 14 residues. CDR3 bases: TGTGCCAGTAGCGAGACTCCCAGGGGCTATGGCTACACCTTC. Translating gives CASSETPRGYGYTF.

The chain joins TRBV11-2 to TRBJ2-7; possibly TRBD1 for D (6 bases). CDR1 is SGHAT and CDR2 is FQNNGV in the germline V gene. This CDR3 is 14 amino acids long. Trimming took 6 bases from V and 2 from J, leaving 14 bases between them. The CDR3 DNA follows: TGTGCCAGCAGTTACACACAGGGTACCTACGAGCAGTACTTC. Protein: CASSYTQGTYEQYF.

The chain couples TRBV9 to TRBJ2-3, with D possibly TRBD2 on 6 matching bases. V lost 2 bases, J lost 1 base, and 11 bases lay in between. The CDR3 is 15 residues long. Germline V gene lookup returns CDR1 SGDLS and CDR2 YYNGEE. CDR3 region: CASSVRGGGTDTQYF. CDR3 sequence (DNA): TGTGCCAGCAGCGTTCGGGGCGGGGGCACAGATACGCAGTATTTT.

In DNA form, the CDR3 reads TGTGCCAGCATAGACCAGGGATTAGTATACAATGAGCAGTTCTTC. Its translation: CASIDQGLVYNEQFF. V and J are TRBV2 and TRBJ2-1, with D maybe TRBD1 (5 bases). Trimming shortened V by 7 bases and J by 4 bases, and 17 bases separated the two germline ends. This CDR3 region has 15 residues. Germline V gene data show CDR1 as SNHLY and CDR2 as FYNNEI.

The J gene is TRBJ1-1, the V gene TRBV7-2; 7 nucleotides align to TRBD1. Germline V CDR1 and CDR2: SGHTA, FQGNSA. V trimming: 3 bases; J trimming: 4 bases; junction bases outside the gene matches: 8. This CDR3 has 15 amino acids. CDR3 nucleotide sequence: TGTGCCAGCAGCTTCTCGACAGGGTCGGCCACTGAAGCTTTCTTT. Amino acid sequence: CASSFSTGSATEAFF.

The chain carries TRBV18 and TRBJ2-1, with 8 positions matching TRBD2. This CDR3 region has 15 residues. CDR1 is KGHSH and CDR2 is LQKENI in the germline V gene. After removal of 3 bases from V and 11 bases from J, the junction contained 12 bases not matched to a gene. The CDR3 sequence: CASSPLRGAGLKQFF. Written as DNA, the CDR3 is TGTGCCAGCTCACCTCTGCGGGGGGCAGGGCTGAAGCAGTTCTTC.

This chain joins TRBV9 and TRBJ1-2, with D possibly matching TRBD1 (5 bases). Germline CDR1 and CDR2: SGDLS and YYNGEE. The CDR3 is 12 amino acids. V shed 3 bases and J shed 4 bases, with 7 bases lying between them. CDR3 in DNA: TGTGCCAGCAGCGGACAGCTCTATGGCTACACCTTC. Its translation is CASSGQLYGYTF.